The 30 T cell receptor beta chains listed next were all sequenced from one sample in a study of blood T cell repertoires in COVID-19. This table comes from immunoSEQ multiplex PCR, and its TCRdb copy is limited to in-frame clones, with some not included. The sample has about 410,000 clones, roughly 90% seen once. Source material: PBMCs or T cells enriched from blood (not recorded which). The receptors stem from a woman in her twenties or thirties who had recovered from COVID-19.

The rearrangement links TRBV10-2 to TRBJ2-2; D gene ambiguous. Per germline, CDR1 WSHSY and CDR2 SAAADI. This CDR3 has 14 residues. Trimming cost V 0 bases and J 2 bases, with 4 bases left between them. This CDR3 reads CASSESFNTGELFF. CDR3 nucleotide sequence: TGCGCCAGCAGTGAGTCCTTTAACACCGGGGAGCTGTTTTTT.

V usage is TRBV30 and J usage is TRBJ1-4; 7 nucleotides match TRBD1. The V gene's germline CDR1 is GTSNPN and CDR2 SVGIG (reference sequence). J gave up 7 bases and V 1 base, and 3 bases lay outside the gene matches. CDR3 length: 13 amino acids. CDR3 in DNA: TGTGCCTGGAGTGGACAGGGAGTTGAAAAACTGTTTTTT. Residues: CAWSGQGVEKLFF.

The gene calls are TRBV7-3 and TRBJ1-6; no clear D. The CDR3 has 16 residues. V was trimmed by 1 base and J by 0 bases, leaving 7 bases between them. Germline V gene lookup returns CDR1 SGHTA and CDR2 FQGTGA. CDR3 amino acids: CASSLNQASYNSPLHF. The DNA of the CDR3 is TGTGCCAGCAGCTTAAATCAGGCCTCCTATAATTCACCCCTCCACTTT.

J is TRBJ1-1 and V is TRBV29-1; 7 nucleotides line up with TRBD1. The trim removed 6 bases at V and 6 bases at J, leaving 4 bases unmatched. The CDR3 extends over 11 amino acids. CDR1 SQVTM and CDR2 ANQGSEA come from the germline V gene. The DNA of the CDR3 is TGCAGCGTCTCGGGACAGTCTGAAGCTTTCTTT. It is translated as CSVSGQSEAFF.

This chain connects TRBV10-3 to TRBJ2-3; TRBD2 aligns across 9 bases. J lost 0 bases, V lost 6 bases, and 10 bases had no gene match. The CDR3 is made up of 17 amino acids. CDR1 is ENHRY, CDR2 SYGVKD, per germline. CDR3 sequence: CAISSGTSTTSTDTQYF. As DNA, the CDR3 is TGTGCCATCAGCTCCGGGACTAGCACTACTAGCACAGATACGCAGTATTTT.

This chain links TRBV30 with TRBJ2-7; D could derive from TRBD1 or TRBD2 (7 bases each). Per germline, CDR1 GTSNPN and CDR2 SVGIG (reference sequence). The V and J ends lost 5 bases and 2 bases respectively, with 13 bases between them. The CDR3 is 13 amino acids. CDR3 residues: CAWGGDSTYEQYF. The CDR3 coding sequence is TGTGCCTGGGGGGGGGACAGTACCTACGAGCAGTACTTC.

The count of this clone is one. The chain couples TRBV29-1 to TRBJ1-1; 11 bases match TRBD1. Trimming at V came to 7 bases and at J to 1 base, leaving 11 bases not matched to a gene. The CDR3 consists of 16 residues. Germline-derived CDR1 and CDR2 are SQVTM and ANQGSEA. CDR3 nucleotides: TGCAGCGGGGGACCAGGGACAGGGGGTACGAACACTGAAGCTTTCTTT. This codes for CSGGPGTGGTNTEAFF.

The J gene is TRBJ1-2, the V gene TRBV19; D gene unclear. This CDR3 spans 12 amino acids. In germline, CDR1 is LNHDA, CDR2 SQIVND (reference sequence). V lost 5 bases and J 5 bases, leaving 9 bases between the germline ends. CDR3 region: CASSPTGYGYTF. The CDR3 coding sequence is TGTGCCAGTAGTCCGACGGGTTATGGCTACACCTTC.

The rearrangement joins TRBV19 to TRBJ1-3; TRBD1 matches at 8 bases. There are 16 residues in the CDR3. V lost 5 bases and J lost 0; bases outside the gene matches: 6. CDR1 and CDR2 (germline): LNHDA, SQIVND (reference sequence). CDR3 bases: TGTGCCAGTAGTTTTCGACAGGGGAGCTCTGGAAACACCATATATTTT. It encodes CASSFRQGSSGNTIYF.

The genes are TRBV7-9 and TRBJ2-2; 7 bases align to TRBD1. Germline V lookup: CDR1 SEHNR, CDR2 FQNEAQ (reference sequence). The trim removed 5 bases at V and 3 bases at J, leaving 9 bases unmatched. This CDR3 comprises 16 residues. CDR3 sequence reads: CASSATYRGYTGELFF. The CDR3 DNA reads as TGTGCCAGCAGCGCCACTTACAGGGGTTACACCGGGGAGCTGTTTTTT.

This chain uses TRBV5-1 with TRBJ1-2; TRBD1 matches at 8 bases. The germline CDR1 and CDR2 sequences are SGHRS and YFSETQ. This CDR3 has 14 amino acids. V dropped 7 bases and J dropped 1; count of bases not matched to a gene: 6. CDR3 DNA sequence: TGCGCCAGCTCAACAGGGGGAGGTAACTATGGCTACACCTTC. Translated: CASSTGGGNYGYTF.

The CDR3 is CASRKPGTGEFTNEKLFF. The CDR3 DNA reads as TGTGCCAGCAGAAAGCCCGGGACAGGGGAATTTACTAATGAAAAACTGTTTTTT. The rearrangement joins TRBV6-4 to TRBJ1-4, with 10 bases identical to TRBD1. This CDR3 region has 18 residues. From germline, CDR1 is MRHNA and CDR2 SNTAGT. Trimming cost V 6 bases and J 2 bases; bases outside gene matches: 12.

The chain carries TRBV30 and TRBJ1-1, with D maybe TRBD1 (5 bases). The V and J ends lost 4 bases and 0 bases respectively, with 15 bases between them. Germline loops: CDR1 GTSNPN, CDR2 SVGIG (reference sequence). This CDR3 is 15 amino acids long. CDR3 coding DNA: TGTGCCTGGAATACAGCAGGGCAGATGAACACTGAAGCTTTCTTT. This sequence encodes CAWNTAGQMNTEAFF.

The CDR3 loop reads CASSRLDNEQFF. In nucleotides, the CDR3 is TGTGCCAGCAGTCGACTAGACAATGAGCAGTTCTTC. The chain is built from TRBV2 and TRBJ2-1, with D perhaps TRBD2 (6 bases). Looked up from germline, CDR1 is SNHLY and CDR2 is FYNNEI. The CDR3 spans 12 residues. V lost 5 bases and J lost 5, with 7 bases in between.

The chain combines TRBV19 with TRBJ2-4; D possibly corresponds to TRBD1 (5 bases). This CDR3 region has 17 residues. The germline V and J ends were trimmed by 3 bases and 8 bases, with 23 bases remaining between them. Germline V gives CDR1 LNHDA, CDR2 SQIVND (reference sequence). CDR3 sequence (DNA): TGTGCCAGTAGTATGGGGCGGCCTGGGTGGAAAGGAGACATTCAGTACTTC. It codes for CASSMGRPGWKGDIQYF.

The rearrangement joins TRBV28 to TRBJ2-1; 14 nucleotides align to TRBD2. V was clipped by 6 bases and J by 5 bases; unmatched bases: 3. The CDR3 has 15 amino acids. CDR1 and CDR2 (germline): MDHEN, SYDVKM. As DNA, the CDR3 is TGTGCCAGCAGCCAGGGACTAGCGGGAGACAATGAGCAGTTCTTC. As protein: CASSQGLAGDNEQFF.

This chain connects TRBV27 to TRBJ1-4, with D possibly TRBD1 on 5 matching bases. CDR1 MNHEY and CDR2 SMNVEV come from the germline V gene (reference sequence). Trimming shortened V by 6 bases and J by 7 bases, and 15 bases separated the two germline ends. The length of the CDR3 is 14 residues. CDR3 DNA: TGTGCCAGCAGGGCCCTGGGTGGGGCTGAAAAACTGTTTTTT. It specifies CASRALGGAEKLFF.

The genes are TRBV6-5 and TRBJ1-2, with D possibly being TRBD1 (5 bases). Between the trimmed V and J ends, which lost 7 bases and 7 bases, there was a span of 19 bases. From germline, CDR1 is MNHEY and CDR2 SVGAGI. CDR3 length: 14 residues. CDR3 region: CASNNGGGLGGYTF. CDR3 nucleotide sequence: TGTGCCAGCAACAACGGGGGGGGACTTGGTGGCTACACCTTC.

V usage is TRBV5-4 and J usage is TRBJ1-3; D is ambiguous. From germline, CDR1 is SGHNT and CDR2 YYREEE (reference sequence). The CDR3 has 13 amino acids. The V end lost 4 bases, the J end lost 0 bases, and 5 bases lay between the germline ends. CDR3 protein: CASSVYSGNTIYF. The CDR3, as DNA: TGTGCCAGCAGCGTGTACTCTGGAAACACCATATATTTT. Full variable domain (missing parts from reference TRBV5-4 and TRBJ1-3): ETGVTQSPTHLIKTRGQQVTLRCSSQSGHNTVSWYQQALGQGPQFIFQYYREEENGRGNFPPRFSGLQFPNYSSELNVNALELDDSALYLCASSVYSGNTIYFGEGSWLTVV.

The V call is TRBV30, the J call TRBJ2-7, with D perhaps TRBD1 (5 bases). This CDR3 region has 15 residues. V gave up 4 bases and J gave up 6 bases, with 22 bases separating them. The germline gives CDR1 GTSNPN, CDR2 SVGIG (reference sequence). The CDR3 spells CAWTRAKGLYFEQYF. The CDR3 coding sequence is TGTGCCTGGACCCGGGCCAAGGGGCTTTATTTCGAGCAGTACTTC.

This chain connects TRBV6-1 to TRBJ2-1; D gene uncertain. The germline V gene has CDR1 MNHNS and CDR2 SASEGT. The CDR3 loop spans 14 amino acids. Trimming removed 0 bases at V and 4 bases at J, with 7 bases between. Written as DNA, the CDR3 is TGTGCCAGCAGTGAAGCATCCGGGTACAATGAGCAGTTCTTC. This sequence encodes CASSEASGYNEQFF.

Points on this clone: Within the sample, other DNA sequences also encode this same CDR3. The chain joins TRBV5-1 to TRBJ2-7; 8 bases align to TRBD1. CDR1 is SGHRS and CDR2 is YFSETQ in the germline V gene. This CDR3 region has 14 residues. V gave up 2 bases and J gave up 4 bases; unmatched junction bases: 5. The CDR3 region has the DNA TGCGCCAGCAGCTTAGCAGGGGGCGCGTACGAGCAGTACTTC. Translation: CASSLAGGAYEQYF.

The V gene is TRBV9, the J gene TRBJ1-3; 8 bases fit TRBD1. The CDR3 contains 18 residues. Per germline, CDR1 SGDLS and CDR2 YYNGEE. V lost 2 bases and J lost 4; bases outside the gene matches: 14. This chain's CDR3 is CASSVGQGGRAGGNTIYF. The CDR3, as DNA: TGTGCCAGCAGCGTCGGACAGGGTGGAAGGGCAGGAGGAAACACCATATATTTT.

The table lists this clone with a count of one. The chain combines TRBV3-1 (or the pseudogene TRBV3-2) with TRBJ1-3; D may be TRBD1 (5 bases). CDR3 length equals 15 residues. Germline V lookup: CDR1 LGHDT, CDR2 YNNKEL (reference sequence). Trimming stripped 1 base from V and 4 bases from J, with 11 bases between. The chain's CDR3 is CASSQVSRAGNTIYF. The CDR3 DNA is TGTGCCAGCAGCCAAGTCTCCAGGGCGGGAAACACCATATATTTT.

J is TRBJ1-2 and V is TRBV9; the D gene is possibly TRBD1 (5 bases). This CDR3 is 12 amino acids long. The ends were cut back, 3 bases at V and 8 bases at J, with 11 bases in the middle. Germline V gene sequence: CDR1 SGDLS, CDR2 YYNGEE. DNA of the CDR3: TGTGCCAGCAGCGAGATCAGGGTGGGCTACACCTTC. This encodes CASSEIRVGYTF.

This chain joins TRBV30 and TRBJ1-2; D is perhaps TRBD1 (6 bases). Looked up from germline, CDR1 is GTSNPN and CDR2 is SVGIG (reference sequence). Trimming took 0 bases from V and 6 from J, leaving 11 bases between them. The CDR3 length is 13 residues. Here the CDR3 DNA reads TGTGCCTGGAGTGTAAGGCAGGGGCATGGCTACACCTTC. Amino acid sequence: CAWSVRQGHGYTF. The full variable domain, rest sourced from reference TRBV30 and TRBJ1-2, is SQTIHQWPATLVQPVGSPLSLECTVEGTSNPNLYWYRQAAGRGLQLLFYSVGIGQISSEVPQNLSASRPQDRQFILSSKKLLLSDSGFYLCAWSVRQGHGYTFGSGTRLTVV.

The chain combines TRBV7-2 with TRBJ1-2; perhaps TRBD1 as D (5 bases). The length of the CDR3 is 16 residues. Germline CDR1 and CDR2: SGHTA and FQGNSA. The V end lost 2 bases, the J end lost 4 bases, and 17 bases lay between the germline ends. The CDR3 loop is CASSLTRVDRSYGYTF. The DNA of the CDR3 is TGTGCCAGCAGCTTAACAAGGGTCGACAGATCCTATGGCTACACCTTC.

The CDR3 loop reads CASSQPGQGKNTEAFF. CDR3 bases: TGCGCCAGCAGCCAACCGGGACAGGGGAAAAACACTGAAGCTTTCTTT. The rearrangement joins TRBV4-1 to TRBJ1-1, with 10 nucleotides matching TRBD1. CDR1 and CDR2 (germline): MGHRA, YSYEKL. The CDR3 runs 16 residues. V was pared by 2 bases and J by 2 bases, with 5 bases of the junction left unmatched.

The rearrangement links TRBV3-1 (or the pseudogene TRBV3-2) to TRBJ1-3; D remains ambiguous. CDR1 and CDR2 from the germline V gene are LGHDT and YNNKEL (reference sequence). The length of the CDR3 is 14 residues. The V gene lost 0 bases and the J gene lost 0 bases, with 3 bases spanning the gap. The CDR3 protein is CASSQDLSGNTIYF. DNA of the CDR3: TGTGCCAGCAGCCAAGATCTCTCTGGAAACACCATATATTTT.

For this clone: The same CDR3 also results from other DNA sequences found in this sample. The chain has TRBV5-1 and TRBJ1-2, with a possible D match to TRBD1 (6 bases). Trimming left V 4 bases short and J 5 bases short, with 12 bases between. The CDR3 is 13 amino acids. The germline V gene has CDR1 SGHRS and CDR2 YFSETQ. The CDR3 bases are TGCGCCAGCAGCCCAGGACAGTCGTATGGCTACACCTTC. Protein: CASSPGQSYGYTF.